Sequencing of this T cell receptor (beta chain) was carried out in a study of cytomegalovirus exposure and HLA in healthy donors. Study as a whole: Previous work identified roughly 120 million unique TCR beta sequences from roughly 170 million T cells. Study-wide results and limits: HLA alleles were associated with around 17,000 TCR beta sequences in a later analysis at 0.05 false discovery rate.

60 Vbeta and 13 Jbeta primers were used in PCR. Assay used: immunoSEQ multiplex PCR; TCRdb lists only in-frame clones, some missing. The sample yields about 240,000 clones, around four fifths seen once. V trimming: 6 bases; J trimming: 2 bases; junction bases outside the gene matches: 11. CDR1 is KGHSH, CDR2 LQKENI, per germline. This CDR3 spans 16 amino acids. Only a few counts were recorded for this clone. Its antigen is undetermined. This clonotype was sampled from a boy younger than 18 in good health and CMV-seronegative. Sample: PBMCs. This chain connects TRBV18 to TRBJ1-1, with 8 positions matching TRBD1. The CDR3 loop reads CASSLDRDALNTEAFF. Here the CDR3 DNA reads TGTGCCAGCTCTCTGGACAGGGACGCCCTAAACACTGAAGCTTTCTTT.